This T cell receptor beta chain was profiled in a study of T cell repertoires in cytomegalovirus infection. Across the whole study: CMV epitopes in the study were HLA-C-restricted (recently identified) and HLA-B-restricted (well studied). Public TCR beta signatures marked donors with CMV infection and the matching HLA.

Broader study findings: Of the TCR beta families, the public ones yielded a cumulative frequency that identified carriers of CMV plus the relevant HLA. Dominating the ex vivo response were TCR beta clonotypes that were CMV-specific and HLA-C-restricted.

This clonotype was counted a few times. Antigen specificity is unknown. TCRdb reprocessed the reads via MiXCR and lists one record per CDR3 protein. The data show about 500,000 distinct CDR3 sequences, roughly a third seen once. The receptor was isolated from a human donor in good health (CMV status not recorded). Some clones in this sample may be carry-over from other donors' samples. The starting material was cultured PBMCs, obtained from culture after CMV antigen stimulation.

The CDR3 is CASSITSGHQETQYF. CDR3 DNA sequence: TGTGCCAGCAGCATTACTAGCGGACATCAAGAGACCCAGTACTTC. The chain carries TRBV11-2 and TRBJ2-5, with 8 nucleotides matching TRBD2. Looked up from germline, CDR1 is SGHAT and CDR2 is FQNNGV. CDR3 size: 15 residues. V gave up 5 bases and J gave up 2 bases; unmatched junction bases: 7.